Below are 9 T cell receptor beta chains sequenced from a single sample in a study of CD8+ T cells in alopecia areata (dated by TCRdb to the late 2010s). The library came from the immunoSEQ multiplex PCR assay. To provide template for TCR sequencing, every sample had RNA extracted and reverse transcribed into cDNA. TCRdb took over this immuneACCESS table, retaining in-frame rearrangements with V and J assigned. Such tables are incomplete; in checked studies, under half of the missing clones stem from an unresolved V gene, and the remainder is unexplained. In this sample the table shows over 150,000 clones, around 60% of which occur a single time. In total, the top ten clones hold 14% of the sample. The time point label here, explained by the study, means: 20 to 30 weeks on oral tofacitinib. The sample's treatment or condition label, in plain terms: oral pan-JAK inhibitor, 5-10 mg twice daily. The specimen was CD4+ T cells sorted from blood, collected at week 24, from a patient treated with tofacitinib. These receptors all stem from a human donor with alopecia areata.

Comments on this clone: At one end the junction does not follow the germline gene, possibly because of a read error. The rearrangement uses TRBV7-7 and TRBJ2-2; no firm D call. Germline CDR1 and CDR2: SSHAT and FNYEAQ (reference sequence). This CDR3 is 16 amino acids long. CDR3 sequence reads: CASSPKGSPNTGELFF. For the CDR3, the DNA is TGTGCTAGCAGCCCCAAAGGTTCCCCCAACACCGGGGAGCTGTTTTTT.

J is TRBJ2-5 and V is TRBV28; tentative D call: TRBD2 (6 bases). The CDR3 runs to 16 residues. Deletions cut 5 bases from V and 5 bases from J, with 21 bases between. Per germline, CDR1 MDHEN and CDR2 SYDVKM. CDR3 coding DNA: TGTGCCAGCAGTCCGCCCCGCGGGGTTGGTTTGGAGACCCAGTACTTC. Translating gives CASSPPRGVGLETQYF.

This clone has just a few counts. The chain combines TRBV10-3 with TRBJ2-7, with D maybe TRBD1 (5 bases). CDR1 ENHRY and CDR2 SYGVKD come from the germline V gene. The CDR3 runs to 13 residues. With 9 bases removed from V and 4 bases from J, the gap between germline ends came to 16 bases. In nucleotides, the CDR3 is TGTGCCATACAGGAGATCCGCGCGTACGAGCAGTACTTC. As protein: CAIQEIRAYEQYF.

The chain is built from TRBV2 and TRBJ2-2, with D perhaps matching TRBD2 (6 bases). Germline V CDR1 and CDR2: SNHLY, FYNNEI. This CDR3 is 15 amino acids long. The ends were cut back, 0 bases at V and 1 base at J, with 6 bases in the middle. In nucleotides, the CDR3 is TGTGCCAGCAGTGAAGCGGGACTGAACACCGGGGAGCTGTTTTTT. Protein product: CASSEAGLNTGELFF. The full variable domain, rest sourced from reference TRBV2 and TRBJ2-2, is EPEVTQTPSHQVTQMGQEVILRCVPISNHLYFYWYRQILGQKVEFLVSFYNNEISEKSEIFDDQFSVERPDGSNFTLKIRSTKLEDSAMYFCASSEAGLNTGELFFGEGSRLTVL.

This clone was seen a single time. This rearrangement joins TRBV27 to TRBJ1-5, with 7 nucleotides matching TRBD1. The ends lost 6 bases at V and 5 bases at J; junction bases unmatched: 7. CDR3 length: 14 residues. In germline, CDR1 is MNHEY, CDR2 SMNVEV (reference sequence). CDR3 sequence (DNA): TGTGCCAGCAGCCGATACAGGGGTGATCAGCCCCAGCATTTT. This sequence encodes CASSRYRGDQPQHF.

CDR3 region: CSVEDRENYGYTF. CDR3 coding DNA: TGCAGCGTTGAAGACAGGGAGAACTATGGCTACACCTTC. This chain connects TRBV29-1 to TRBJ1-2, with D possibly TRBD1 on 5 matching bases. There are 13 residues in the CDR3. In germline, CDR1 is SQVTM, CDR2 ANQGSEA. The V and J ends lost 0 bases and 2 bases respectively, with 7 bases between them.

Ten or more counts support this clone. The V gene is TRBV6-1, the J gene TRBJ2-6; no reliable D call. The CDR3 loop spans 14 amino acids. V lost 3 bases to trimming and J lost 3 bases, with 6 bases between them. The germline V gene has CDR1 MNHNS and CDR2 SASEGT. CDR3: CASSDWGGANVLTF. In nucleotides, the CDR3 is TGTGCCAGCAGTGACTGGGGTGGGGCCAACGTCCTGACTTTC.

The V gene is TRBV7-9, the J gene TRBJ2-7; D gene unclear. This CDR3 region has 14 residues. With 1 base removed from V and 1 base from J, the gap between germline ends came to 8 bases. Per germline, CDR1 SEHNR and CDR2 FQNEAQ (reference sequence). The CDR3 is CASSLVPESYEQYF. CDR3 DNA sequence: TGTGCCAGCAGCTTAGTACCCGAATCCTACGAGCAGTACTTC.

Concerning this clone itself: This sample also contains other DNA sequences that code for the same CDR3. The chain is built from TRBV15 and TRBJ2-5; D may be TRBD1 (5 bases). Trimming removed 0 bases at V and 5 bases at J, with 7 bases between. Germline assignment: CDR1 LNHNV and CDR2 YYDKDF (reference sequence). There are 13 residues in the CDR3. The CDR3 DNA reads TGTGCCACCAGCAGAGATAGGGGCGAGACCCAGTACTTC. This codes for CATSRDRGETQYF.